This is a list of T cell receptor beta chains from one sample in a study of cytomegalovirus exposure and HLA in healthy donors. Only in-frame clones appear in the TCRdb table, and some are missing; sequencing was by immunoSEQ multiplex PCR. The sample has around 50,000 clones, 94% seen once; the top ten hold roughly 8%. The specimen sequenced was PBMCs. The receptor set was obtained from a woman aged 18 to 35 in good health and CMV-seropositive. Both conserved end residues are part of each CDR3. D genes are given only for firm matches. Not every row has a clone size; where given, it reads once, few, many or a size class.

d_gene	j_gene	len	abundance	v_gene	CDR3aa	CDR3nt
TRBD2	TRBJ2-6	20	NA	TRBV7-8	CASSLVGLAGVASGANVLTF	TGTGCCAGCAGCTTAGTCGGACTAGCGGGAGTCGCCTCTGGGGCCAACGTCCTGACTTTC
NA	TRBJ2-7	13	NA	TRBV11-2	CASSESYDYEQYF	TGTGCCAGCAGCGAATCCTACGACTACGAGCAGTACTTC
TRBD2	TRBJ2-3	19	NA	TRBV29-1	CSVEPPQLLAGVHADTQYF	TGCAGCGTTGAACCCCCCCAATTACTAGCGGGAGTACACGCAGATACGCAGTATTTT
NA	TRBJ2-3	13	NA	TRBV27	CASKKREKDTQYF	TGTGCCAGCAAAAAACGGGAAAAAGATACGCAGTATTTT
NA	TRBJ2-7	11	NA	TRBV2	CASSEADAGNF	TGTGCCAGCAGTGAAGCAGATGCGGGAAACTTC
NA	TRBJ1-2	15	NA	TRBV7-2	CASSLGSLGVDGYTF	TGTGCCAGCAGCTTAGGAAGTTTAGGGGTGGACGGCTACACCTTC
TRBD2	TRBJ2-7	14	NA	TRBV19	CARRGLAPLYEQYF	TGTGCCAGGAGGGGACTAGCCCCCCTCTACGAGCAGTACTTC
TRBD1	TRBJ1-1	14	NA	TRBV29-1	CSVDGGGLNTEAFF	TGCAGCGTTGATGGAGGGGGCTTGAACACTGAAGCTTTCTTT
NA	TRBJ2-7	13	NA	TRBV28	CASRGKPNGEQYF	TGTGCCAGCAGGGGCAAGCCCAATGGGGAGCAGTACTTC
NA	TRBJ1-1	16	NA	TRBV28	CASTIRGGVANTEAFF	TGTGCCAGCACTATCAGAGGAGGGGTGGCGAACACTGAAGCTTTCTTT
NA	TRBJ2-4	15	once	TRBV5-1	CASSLDPAVAGIQYF	TGCGCCAGCAGCTTGGACCCAGCGGTGGCGGGCATTCAGTACTTC
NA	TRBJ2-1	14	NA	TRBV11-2	CASSRIRGYNEQFF	TGTGCCAGCAGTCGAATAAGGGGGTACAATGAGCAGTTCTTC
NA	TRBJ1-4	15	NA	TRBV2	CASSEERSPYEKLFF	TGTGCCAGCAGTGAAGAGAGGTCGCCTTATGAAAAACTGTTTTTT
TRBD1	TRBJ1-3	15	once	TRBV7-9	CASSSGQGYGNTIYF	TGTGCCAGCAGCTCGGGACAGGGGTACGGAAACACCATATATTTT
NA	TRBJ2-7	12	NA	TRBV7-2	CASSLATYEQYF	TGTGCCAGCAGCTTAGCGACTTACGAGCAGTACTTC
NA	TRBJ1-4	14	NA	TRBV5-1	CASSLEGYGEKLFF	TGCGCCAGCAGCTTGGAGGGGTATGGCGAAAAACTGTTTTTT
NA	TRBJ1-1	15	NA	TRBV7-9	CASSLDIGFGTEAFF	TGTGCCAGCAGCTTAGATATCGGGTTTGGAACTGAAGCTTTCTTT
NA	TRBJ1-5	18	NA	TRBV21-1	CASRKRSRGRVGNQPQHF	TGTGCCAGCAGAAAAAGGTCGCGGGGGCGCGTGGGCAATCAGCCCCAGCATTTT